The entry below gives a single T cell receptor beta chain sequence along with its context. The junction departs from the called germline gene at one end, perhaps through a read error. Libraries were prepared by immunoSEQ multiplex PCR; TCRdb keeps only in-frame clonotypes and omits some of them. The data hold approximately 220,000 clones, with roughly 80% observed a single time. A COVID-19 case had been met by exposed participants during the 2 weeks before study entry. The data originate from a study of blood T cell repertoires in COVID-19. Overall study: Sources were T cells, B-cell-depleted T cells, or PBMCs; the material itself was cDNA or gDNA.

The CDR3 is 14 residues long. Germline-derived CDR1 and CDR2 are KGHSH and LQKENI. This TCR was sampled from a woman between 45 and 60 years old who had been exposed to COVID-19. The specimen was PBMCs or T cells enriched from blood (not recorded which). The rearrangement uses TRBV18 and TRBJ1-4, with TRBD1 as a possible D gene (5 bases). This CDR3 is CASSSFTGNEELFF. DNA of the CDR3: TGTGCCAGCTCATCCTTCACAGGAAATGAAGAACTGTTTTTT.